A selection of T cell receptor beta chains follows, all from one sample in a study of CD8+CD57+ T cells in acquired aplastic anemia. TCRdb used MiXCR to reprocess the reads, holding one entry per CDR3 protein. Of about 160,000 distinct CDR3 sequences listed, approximately 44% are singletons. Material for sequencing was sorted CD4+, CD8+, or CD8+CD57+ T cells (not recorded which) from PBMCs. Receptors originate from a human donor in good health. The CDR3 runs from the conserved cysteine through the conserved F or W. The D gene is left open where the match is weak. The size entry is marked missing in some rows and otherwise reads once, few, many or a size class.

many	TRBV7-8	TRBJ1-6	NA	CASSLRDNSPLHF	TGTGCCAGCAGCTTACGAGATAATTCACCCCTCCACTTT
many	TRBV24-1	TRBJ2-2	NA	CATSDPAGDVTGELFF	TGTGCCACCAGTGACCCCGCAGGGGATGTCACCGGGGAGCTGTTTTTT
many	TRBV14	TRBJ2-2	NA	CASSPGHWIANTGELFF	TGTGCCAGCAGCCCTGGTCATTGGATCGCGAACACCGGGGAGCTGTTTTTT
NA	TRBV20-1	TRBJ2-1	TRBD2	CRAIAGAAYNEQLF	TGCAGAGCTATAGCGGGAGCTGCCTACAATGAGCAGCTCTTC
NA	TRBV7-9	TRBJ1-6	NA	CASNADGNSPLHF	TGTGCCAGCAACGCTGACGGCAATTCACCCCTCCACTTT
NA	TRBV19	TRBJ1-2	TRBD1	CASSIVGQGAIGYTF	TGTGCCAGTAGTATAGTGGGACAGGGGGCGATTGGCTACACCTTC
few	TRBV3-1	TRBJ1-1	NA	CASSQDMGANTEAFF	TGTGCCAGCAGCCAAGATATGGGGGCGAACACTGAAGCTTTCTTT
NA	TRBV10-3	TRBJ2-7	NA	CASSRDTGFPYEQYF	TGTGCCTCCAGCAGGGATACAGGGTTCCCTTACGAGCAGTACTTC
NA	TRBV20-1	TRBJ2-5	TRBD1	CSAGNRGMKEETQYF	TGCAGTGCTGGGAACAGGGGTATGAAAGAAGAGACCCAGTACTTC
many	TRBV12-3/TRBV12-4	TRBJ2-1	NA	CASSPPSYNEQFF	TGTGCCAGCAGTCCACCCTCCTACAATGAGCAGTTCTTC
many	TRBV7-8	TRBJ2-2	TRBD2	CASNRDLAGVGSSGELFF	TGTGCCAGCAACAGGGACCTAGCGGGAGTGGGGAGTTCCGGGGAGCTGTTTTTT
NA	TRBV10-3	TRBJ2-7	NA	CAISDLGINSYEQYF	TGTGCCATCAGTGATTTGGGGATTAACTCCTACGAGCAGTACTTC
NA	TRBV10-3	TRBJ1-1	NA	CAIGGKGANTEAFF	TGTGCCATCGGCGGGAAAGGAGCGAACACTGAAGCTTTCTTT
NA	TRBV6-1	TRBJ2-2	NA	CASSRGTDNTGELFF	TGTGCCAGCAGTAGGGGGACGGATAACACCGGGGAGCTGTTTTTT